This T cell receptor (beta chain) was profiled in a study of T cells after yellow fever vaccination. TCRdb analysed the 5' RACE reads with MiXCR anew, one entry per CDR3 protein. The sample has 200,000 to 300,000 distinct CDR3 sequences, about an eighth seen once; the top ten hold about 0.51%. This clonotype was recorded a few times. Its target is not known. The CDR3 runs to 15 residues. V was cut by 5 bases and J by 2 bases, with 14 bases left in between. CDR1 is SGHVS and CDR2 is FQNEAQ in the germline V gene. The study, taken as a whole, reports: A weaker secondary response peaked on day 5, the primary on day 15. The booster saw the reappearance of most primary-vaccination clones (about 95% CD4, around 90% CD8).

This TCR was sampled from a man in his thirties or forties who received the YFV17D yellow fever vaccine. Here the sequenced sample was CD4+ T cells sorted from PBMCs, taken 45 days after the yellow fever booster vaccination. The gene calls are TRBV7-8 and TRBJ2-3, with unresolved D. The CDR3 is CASSALLGFTDTQYF. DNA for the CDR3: TGTGCCAGCAGCGCTCTCCTGGGGTTCACAGATACGCAGTATTTT.